One and the same sample provided the 11 T cell receptor beta chains below, sequenced in a study of vaccination and CD4 T cells after COVID-19 (dated by TCRdb to 2021 to 2024). Library method: PCR. Sequencer: Illumina iSeq 100. DNA from cultured CD4+ T cells was subjected to TCR sequencing with the Oncomine TCR Beta short-read assay at the Johns Hopkins FTIC core. The public reads were reanalyzed by TCRdb: fastp trimming at Q25, MiXCR alignment, in-frame beta chains only. Rows with one shared CDR3 protein collapse into an entry with the most common genes and DNA. For this sample there are 15,000 to 20,000 distinct CDR3 sequences; almost 40% appear just once. The biggest ten clones account for around 8.6% of the sample. These receptors' targets are unknown. What this sample's treatment or condition label stands for: approximately 10-day PBMC culture with coronavirus spike peptide pools or control peptides (ViraFEST assay).

Material for sequencing was CD4+ T cells from blood, cultured in vitro. These receptors were taken from a human donor who had recovered from COVID-19.

Only a few counts were recorded for this clonotype. The V and J genes are TRBV19 and TRBJ1-2; D unresolved. V lost 5 bases to trimming and J lost 2 bases, with 12 bases between them. The germline V gene has CDR1 LNHDA and CDR2 SQIVND (reference sequence). The CDR3 covers 14 residues. The CDR3 region is CASSPDRMNYGYTF. The CDR3 nucleotides read TGTGCCAGTAGTCCCGACCGGATGAACTATGGCTACACCTTC.

This clonotype has more than one count but fewer than ten. The chain couples TRBV18 to TRBJ2-7; 7 bases line up with TRBD2. Germline CDR1 and CDR2: KGHSH and LQKENI. J gave up 6 bases and V 5 bases, and 7 bases lay outside the gene matches. The CDR3 runs to 13 residues. CDR3 loop: CASSRTSLPEQYF. The DNA of the CDR3 is TGTGCCAGCTCAAGGACTAGTTTACCCGAGCAGTACTTC.

This clonotype was detected only a few times. The genes are TRBV27 and TRBJ2-5; the D gene is possibly TRBD2 (6 bases). Germline lookup yields CDR1 MNHEY and CDR2 SMNVEV (reference sequence). The CDR3 totals 13 residues. Deletions cut 6 bases from V and 5 bases from J, with 13 bases between. This chain's CDR3 is CASSLSREETQYF. As DNA, the CDR3 is TGTGCCAGCAGCCTTAGTCGGGAGGAGACCCAGTACTTC.

This clonotype was recorded a few times. The rearrangement links TRBV7-2 to TRBJ2-1, with D unresolved. The CDR3 totals 15 residues. Looked up from germline, CDR1 is SGHTA and CDR2 is FQGNSA. The V end was cut by 5 bases, the J end by 5 bases, with 16 bases between. CDR3 sequence reads: CASSPEAPTNNEQFF. CDR3 nucleotides: TGTGCCAGCAGCCCCGAGGCGCCTACTAACAATGAGCAGTTCTTC. The variable domain in full, completed from reference TRBV7-2 and TRBJ2-1, reads GAGVSQSPSNKVTEKGKDVELRCDPISGHTALYWYRQSLGQGLEFLIYFQGNSAPDKSGLPSDRFSAERTGGSVSTLTIQRTQQEDSAVYLCASSPEAPTNNEQFFGPGTRLTVL.

J is TRBJ2-3 and V is TRBV7-2, with 7 bases matching TRBD2. The V segment lost 3 bases and the J segment 5 bases; nucleotides outside the gene matches: 5. Germline lookup yields CDR1 SGHTA and CDR2 FQGNSA. The CDR3 consists of 14 residues. This CDR3 is CASSFVASGDTQYF. CDR3 sequence (DNA): TGTGCCAGCAGCTTCGTTGCTAGCGGAGATACGCAGTATTTT.

V gene TRBV7-2 combines with J gene TRBJ2-5; the D gene is possibly TRBD2 (6 bases). With 2 bases removed from V and 1 base from J, the gap between germline ends came to 20 bases. CDR3 length: 18 residues. Per the germline V gene, CDR1 is SGHTA and CDR2 is FQGNSA. The DNA for the CDR3 is TGTGCCAGCAGCTTACAAGCGGGCGGTTTTACCCGCCAAGAGACCCAGTACTTC. It is translated as CASSLQAGGFTRQETQYF.

This clonotype was detected only a few times. This chain uses TRBV7-3 with TRBJ2-3, with 8 bases fitting TRBD1. Per germline, CDR1 SGHTA and CDR2 FQGTGA. V dropped 5 bases and J dropped 6; count of bases not matched to a gene: 7. The CDR3 has 14 residues. As DNA, the CDR3 is TGTGCCAGCAGCCCGTGGGACAGGTCCGATACGCAGTATTTT. Translating gives CASSPWDRSDTQYF.

This rearrangement joins TRBV18 to TRBJ2-5, with D unresolved. V lost 3 bases and J lost 2, with 10 bases in between. The CDR3 has 14 residues. The germline CDR1 and CDR2 sequences are KGHSH and LQKENI. The DNA for the CDR3 is TGTGCCAGCTCACCGAGACCAGCTCAAGAGACCCAGTACTTC. It specifies CASSPRPAQETQYF.

V usage is TRBV6-4 and J usage is TRBJ2-6; a possible D gene is TRBD2 (5 bases). The CDR3 runs to 15 residues. From germline, CDR1 is MRHNA and CDR2 SNTAGT. V lost 2 bases and J lost 0, with 5 bases in between. DNA of the CDR3: TGTGCCAGCAGTGACGACTACTCTGGGGCCAACGTCCTGACTTTC. It is translated as CASSDDYSGANVLTF.

This clonotype turned up a few times. This chain joins TRBV7-3 and TRBJ2-1, with unresolved D. The CDR3 is made up of 13 amino acids. Trimming took off 1 base at V and 8 bases at J, with 9 bases between the two ends. Germline V gives CDR1 SGHTA, CDR2 FQGTGA. CDR3 sequence reads: CASSLRSKDEQFF. CDR3 sequence (DNA): TGTGCCAGCAGCTTAAGGTCGAAAGATGAGCAGTTCTTC.

This rearrangement joins TRBV10-3 to TRBJ2-1; unclear D gene. The V end was cut by 7 bases, the J end by 4 bases, with 8 bases between. Germline CDR1 is ENHRY and CDR2 is SYGVKD. This CDR3 is built from 12 residues. CDR3 DNA sequence: TGTGCCATCAAGTCTTCTTACAATGAGCAGTTCTTC. This translates into CAIKSSYNEQFF.